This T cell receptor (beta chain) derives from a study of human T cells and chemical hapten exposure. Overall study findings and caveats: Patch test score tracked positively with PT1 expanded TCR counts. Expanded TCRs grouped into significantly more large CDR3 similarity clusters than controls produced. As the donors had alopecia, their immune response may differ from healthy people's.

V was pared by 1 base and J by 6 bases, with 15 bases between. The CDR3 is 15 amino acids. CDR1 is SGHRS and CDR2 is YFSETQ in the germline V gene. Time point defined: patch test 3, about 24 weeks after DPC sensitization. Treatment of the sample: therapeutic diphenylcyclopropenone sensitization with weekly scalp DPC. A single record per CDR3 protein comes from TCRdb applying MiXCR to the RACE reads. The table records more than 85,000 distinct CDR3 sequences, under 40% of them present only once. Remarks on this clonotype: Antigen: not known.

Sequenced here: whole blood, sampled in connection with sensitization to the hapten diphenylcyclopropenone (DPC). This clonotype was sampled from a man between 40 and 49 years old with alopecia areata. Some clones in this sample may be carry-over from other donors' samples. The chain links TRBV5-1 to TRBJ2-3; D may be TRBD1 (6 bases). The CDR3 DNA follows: TGCGCCAGCAGCTTGCAGGGGAGTCCCATCGATACGCAGTATTTT. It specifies CASSLQGSPIDTQYF.